The next 19 T cell receptor beta chains were all read from a single sample in a study of blood T cell repertoires in COVID-19. The data were produced by immunoSEQ multiplex PCR, yet TCRdb's version contains in-frame clones alone and is incomplete. The sample yields around 100,000 clones, more than 65% seen once. Material: peripheral blood. The receptors shown here come from a man between 70 and 80 years old with active or convalescent COVID-19.

The CDR3 DNA reads TGCAGCGTTACCTTAGGGGGTTGGGGCTACACCTTC. Encoded protein: CSVTLGGWGYTF. This chain joins TRBV29-1 and TRBJ1-2; a possible D gene is TRBD1 (6 bases). CDR1 is SQVTM and CDR2 is ANQGSEA in the germline V gene. Trimming left V 5 bases short and J 8 bases short, with 15 bases between. The CDR3 is 12 amino acids.

This chain uses TRBV6-6 with TRBJ2-1, with 7 bases aligning to TRBD2. Losses at the gene ends were 8 bases for V and 1 base for J; bases not matched to a gene: 2. Germline V gene sequence: CDR1 MNHNY, CDR2 SVGAGI (reference sequence). The CDR3 is made up of 13 amino acids. CDR3 loop: CASGGGSYNEQFF. The CDR3, as DNA: TGTGCCAGCGGGGGAGGGTCCTACAATGAGCAGTTCTTC.

This clone was picked up one time. The chain has TRBV30 and TRBJ2-5, with 13 positions matching TRBD2. Germline V CDR1 and CDR2: GTSNPN, SVGIG (reference sequence). This CDR3 has 15 amino acids. The V segment lost 5 bases and the J segment 5 bases; nucleotides outside the gene matches: 8. CDR3 sequence reads: CAWGTSGTMGETQYF. CDR3 DNA sequence: TGTGCCTGGGGGACTAGCGGGACAATGGGGGAGACCCAGTACTTC.

This chain connects TRBV29-1 to TRBJ2-5; D possibly corresponds to TRBD2 (5 bases). This CDR3 has 12 residues. In germline, CDR1 is SQVTM, CDR2 ANQGSEA. Trimming pared 5 bases from V and 5 bases from J, leaving 12 bases between. CDR3 in amino acids: CSVRFPGETQYF. In DNA, the CDR3 is TGCAGCGTTCGGTTCCCGGGGGAGACCCAGTACTTC.

This chain links TRBV10-3 with TRBJ2-5; 12 nucleotides match TRBD2. The germline gives CDR1 ENHRY, CDR2 SYGVKD. The CDR3 has 13 amino acids. Trimming cost V 3 bases and J 13 bases; bases outside gene matches: 6. This CDR3 is CAISEETSGGRYF. In DNA form, the CDR3 reads TGTGCCATCAGTGAAGAGACTAGCGGGGGCCGGTACTTC.

This chain links TRBV28 with TRBJ2-6; 7 nucleotides line up with TRBD1. CDR3 length: 16 amino acids. The V gene end was trimmed by 5 bases and the J gene end by 3 bases; junction bases not matched to a gene: 7. Germline-derived CDR1 and CDR2 are MDHEN and SYDVKM. The CDR3 is CASSGPTGSGANVLTF. CDR3 DNA sequence: TGTGCCAGCAGTGGTCCGACAGGGAGTGGGGCCAACGTCCTGACTTTC.

This clone was seen at least ten times. The genes are TRBV5-6 and TRBJ2-1; TRBD1 matches at 8 bases. V lost 5 bases and J lost 14; bases outside the gene matches: 15. The CDR3 length is 14 residues. Germline V gene lookup returns CDR1 SGHDT and CDR2 YYEEEE. The CDR3 region is CASSSKKDRAGEFF. CDR3 in DNA: TGTGCCAGCAGTTCTAAAAAGGACAGGGCCGGTGAGTTCTTC.

The chain uses TRBV7-2 and TRBJ2-2; D might be TRBD2 (6 bases). Germline-derived CDR1 and CDR2 are SGHTA and FQGNSA. The ends were cut back, 5 bases at V and 7 bases at J, with 14 bases in the middle. The CDR3 consists of 14 residues. CDR3: CASSPRDFGGELFF. The CDR3 coding sequence is TGTGCCAGCAGCCCTAGGGACTTCGGCGGGGAGCTGTTTTTT.

The V gene is TRBV7-2, the J gene TRBJ2-7, with a weak D call TRBD1 (7 bases). Between the trimmed V and J ends, which lost 2 bases and 3 bases, there was a span of 17 bases. The CDR3 extends over 16 amino acids. Germline CDR1 reads SGHTA; CDR2 reads FQGNSA. CDR3: CASSLFPAGGSYEQYF. Written as DNA, the CDR3 is TGTGCCAGCAGCTTATTCCCGGCAGGGGGGAGCTACGAGCAGTACTTC.

The chain couples TRBV5-1 to TRBJ2-7; TRBD1 matches 9 bases. CDR1 is SGHRS, CDR2 YFSETQ, per germline. After removal of 4 bases from V and 3 bases from J, the junction contained 11 bases not matched to a gene. The CDR3 length is 16 residues. The CDR3 region has the DNA TGCGCCAGCAGCGGGCGGGCGCCGGGACAGGGCTACGAGCAGTACTTC. This codes for CASSGRAPGQGYEQYF.

This sequence joins TRBV24-1 and TRBJ2-7; maybe TRBD2 (5 bases). The V and J ends lost 0 bases and 7 bases respectively, with 9 bases between them. The V gene's germline CDR1 is KGHDR and CDR2 SFDVKD. There are 13 residues in the CDR3. CDR3 nucleotide sequence: TGTGCCACCAGTGATTTGCTAACGGGGGAGCAGTACTTC. Translation gives CATSDLLTGEQYF.

This clone was counted once. V is TRBV5-4 and J is TRBJ2-7; 8 bases map to TRBD1. The germline CDR1 and CDR2 sequences are SGHNT and YYREEE (reference sequence). The junction had 8 bases not matched to a gene; V was cut back by 4 bases and J by 5 bases. This CDR3 comprises 14 residues. The DNA for the CDR3 is TGTGCCAGCAGCCCGACAGGGGCGGTCAACGAGCAGTACTTC. The encoded protein is CASSPTGAVNEQYF.

Only one count was recorded for this clone. The chain combines TRBV5-1 with TRBJ1-4; D might be TRBD1 (6 bases). Germline V gene sequence: CDR1 SGHRS, CDR2 YFSETQ. Trimming cost V 7 bases and J 5 bases, with 12 bases left between them. The CDR3 runs 13 residues. The CDR3 DNA sequence: TGCGCCAGCCGGGGACAAGGAAATGAAAAACTGTTTTTT. This translates into CASRGQGNEKLFF.

V and J are TRBV7-9 and TRBJ2-1; weak D call: TRBD2 (5 bases). The CDR3 covers 16 residues. With 2 bases removed from V and 5 bases from J, the gap between germline ends came to 16 bases. Germline CDR1 SEHNR, CDR2 FQNEAQ (reference sequence). The CDR3 DNA is TGTGCCAGCAGCTTATCCGGTGCTGGGAGAGACAATGAGCAGTTCTTC. It codes for CASSLSGAGRDNEQFF. Variable domain in full (rest from reference TRBV7-9 and TRBJ2-1): DTGVSQNPRHKITKRGQNVTFRCDPISEHNRLYWYRQTLGQGPEFLTYFQNEAQLEKSRLLSDRFSAERPKGSFSTLEIQRTEQGDSAMYLCASSLSGAGRDNEQFFGPGTRLTVL.

This clone was detected a few times. The J gene is TRBJ1-2, the V gene TRBV19; the match to TRBD1 covers 7 bases. The V segment lost 4 bases and the J segment 4 bases; nucleotides outside the gene matches: 9. Germline lookup yields CDR1 LNHDA and CDR2 SQIVND (reference sequence). The CDR3 contains 15 residues. The CDR3 bases are TGTGCCAGTAGTAGCCCTGGGACAGCTTTCTATGGCTACACCTTC. Protein: CASSSPGTAFYGYTF. The whole variable domain, remainder taken from reference TRBV19 and TRBJ1-2, is DGGITQSPKYLFRKEGQNVTLSCEQNLNHDAMYWYRQDPGQGLRLIYYSQIVNDFQKGDIAEGYSVSREKKESFPLTVTSAQKNPTAFYLCASSSPGTAFYGYTFGSGTRLTVV.

The chain carries TRBV28 and TRBJ2-7, with D possibly TRBD1 on 7 matching bases. CDR3 length: 17 residues. Germline CDR1 reads MDHEN; CDR2 reads SYDVKM. The germline V and J ends were trimmed by 7 bases and 0 bases, with 22 bases remaining between them. The CDR3 spells CASKTLQGTSSSYEQYF. The CDR3 DNA reads TGTGCCAGCAAAACTCTACAGGGGACTTCAAGCTCCTACGAGCAGTACTTC.

The J gene is TRBJ1-5, the V gene TRBV6-5; possibly TRBD1 for D (5 bases). Deletions cut 8 bases from V and 5 bases from J, with 10 bases between. CDR1 is MNHEY and CDR2 is SVGAGI in the germline V gene. The CDR3 has 12 residues. For the CDR3, the DNA is TGTGCCAGCGAGGGGAGGGATCAGCCCCAGCATTTT. Translated, it gives CASEGRDQPQHF.

The chain employs TRBV6-5 and TRBJ1-2, with D uncertain. CDR3 size: 13 residues. V was trimmed by 0 bases and J by 8 bases, leaving 10 bases between them. From germline, CDR1 is MNHEY and CDR2 SVGAGI. CDR3 residues: CASSYSPTRGYTF. The CDR3 DNA is TGTGCCAGCAGTTACTCCCCCACCCGGGGCTACACCTTC.

The gene calls are TRBV12-3 or TRBV12-4 and TRBJ1-1; possible D gene TRBD1, 5 bases. The CDR3 is made up of 12 amino acids. Trimming left V 2 bases short and J 4 bases short, with 5 bases between. CDR3 DNA: TGTGCCAGCAGTTTAACAGGCACTGAAGCTTTCTTT. Amino acids: CASSLTGTEAFF.